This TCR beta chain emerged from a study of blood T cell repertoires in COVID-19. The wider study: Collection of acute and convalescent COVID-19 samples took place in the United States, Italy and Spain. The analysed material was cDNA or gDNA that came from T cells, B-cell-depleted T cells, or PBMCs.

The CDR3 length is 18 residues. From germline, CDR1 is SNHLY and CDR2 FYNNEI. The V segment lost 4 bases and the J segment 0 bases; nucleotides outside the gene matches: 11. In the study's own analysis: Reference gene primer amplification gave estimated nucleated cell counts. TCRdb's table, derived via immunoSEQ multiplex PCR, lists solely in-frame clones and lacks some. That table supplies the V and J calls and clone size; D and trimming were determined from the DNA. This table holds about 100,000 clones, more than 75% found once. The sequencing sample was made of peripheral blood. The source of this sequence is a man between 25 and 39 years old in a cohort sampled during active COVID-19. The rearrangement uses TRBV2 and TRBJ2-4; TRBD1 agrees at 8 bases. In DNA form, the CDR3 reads TGTGCCAGCAGTGCCGGGACAGGATCGGGTATAGCCAAAAACATTCAGTACTTC. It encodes CASSAGTGSGIAKNIQYF.